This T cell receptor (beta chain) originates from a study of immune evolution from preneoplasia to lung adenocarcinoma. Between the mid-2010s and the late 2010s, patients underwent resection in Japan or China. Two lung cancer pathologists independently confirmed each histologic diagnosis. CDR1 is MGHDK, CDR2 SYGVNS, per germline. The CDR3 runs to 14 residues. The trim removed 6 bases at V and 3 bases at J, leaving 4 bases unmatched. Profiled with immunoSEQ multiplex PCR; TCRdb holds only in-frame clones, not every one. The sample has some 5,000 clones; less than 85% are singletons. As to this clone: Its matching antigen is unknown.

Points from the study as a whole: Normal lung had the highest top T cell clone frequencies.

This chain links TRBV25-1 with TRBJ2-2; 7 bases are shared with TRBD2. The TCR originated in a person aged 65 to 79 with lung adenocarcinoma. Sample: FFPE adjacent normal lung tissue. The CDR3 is CASSLAGDTGELFF. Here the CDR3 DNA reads TGTGCCAGCAGCCTGGCGGGAGACACCGGGGAGCTGTTTTTT.